What follows are 32 T cell receptor beta chains derived from one specimen sequenced in a study of human T cells and chemical hapten exposure. TCRdb analysed the RACE reads with MiXCR anew, one entry per CDR3 protein. This table has 150,000 or so distinct CDR3 sequences, around 13% appearing once. Stated time point: patch test 1, 2 weeks after DPC sensitization. The treatment was: therapeutic diphenylcyclopropenone sensitization with weekly scalp DPC. Specimen: whole blood, collected in connection with sensitization to the hapten diphenylcyclopropenone (DPC). These receptor sequences come from a woman aged 25 to 39 with alopecia areata. Some clones in this sample may be carry-over from other donors' samples.

The chain is built from TRBV5-1 and TRBJ2-3; maybe TRBD1 (6 bases). Germline V gene data show CDR1 as SGHRS and CDR2 as YFSETQ. There are 16 residues in the CDR3. V lost 4 bases to trimming and J lost 6 bases, with 21 bases between them. Here the CDR3 DNA reads TGCGCCAGCAGCAGCAACCCAGGGGCCCCGACCGATACGCAGTATTTT. Translation gives CASSSNPGAPTDTQYF. Combining the CDR3 with reference TRBV5-1 and TRBJ2-3 gives the whole variable domain KAGVTQTPRYLIKTRGQQVTLSCSPISGHRSVSWYQQTPGQGLQFLFEYFSETQRNKGNFPGRFSGRQFSNSRSEMNVSTLELGDSALYLCASSSNPGAPTDTQYFGPGTRLTVL.

The chain uses TRBV11-2 and TRBJ1-1; maybe TRBD1 (6 bases). V lost 1 base and J 1 base, leaving 7 bases between the germline ends. CDR1 SGHAT and CDR2 FQNNGV come from the germline V gene. This CDR3 comprises 14 residues. The CDR3 spells CASSLAGQNTEAFF. In DNA form, the CDR3 reads TGTGCCAGCAGCTTAGCGGGACAGAACACTGAAGCTTTCTTT.

This clonotype was picked up many times. The chain is built from TRBV29-1 and TRBJ2-1; possibly TRBD1 for D (6 bases). The CDR3 sequence is 18 residues long. The V gene's germline CDR1 is SQVTM and CDR2 ANQGSEA. The V end was cut by 3 bases, the J end by 3 bases, with 24 bases between. The CDR3 sequence is CSVDGYLQGSYLYNEQFF. The CDR3 DNA is TGCAGCGTTGATGGGTACTTACAGGGAAGTTACCTCTACAATGAGCAGTTCTTC.

This clonotype was picked up one time. The gene calls are TRBV2 and TRBJ1-2, with D unclear. CDR1 is SNHLY, CDR2 FYNNEI, per germline. The length of the CDR3 is 12 residues. V shed 8 bases and J shed 1 base, with 8 bases lying between them. In nucleotides, the CDR3 is TGTGCCAGCGGTAGGGATAACTATGGCTACACCTTC. It yields the protein CASGRDNYGYTF.

A few counts support this clonotype. The chain carries TRBV5-4 and TRBJ1-1; the D is unclear. Germline V gives CDR1 SGHNT, CDR2 YYREEE (reference sequence). CDR3 length equals 12 residues. CDR3 sequence (DNA): TGTGTCTTCAGGCGGGGGAACACTGAAGCTTTCTTT. Protein product: CVFRRGNTEAFF.

The V gene is TRBV11-2, the J gene TRBJ2-6; TRBD1 or TRBD2 may be the D gene (6 bases each). The V end was cut by 3 bases, the J end by 2 bases, with 11 bases between. CDR1 is SGHAT and CDR2 is FQNNGV in the germline V gene. This CDR3 is built from 16 residues. The DNA of the CDR3 is TGTGCCAGCAGCTTTGGGGGGCGGCCTGGGGCCAACGTCCTGACTTTC. Amino acid sequence: CASSFGGRPGANVLTF.

This clonotype was seen many times. This chain connects TRBV30 to TRBJ2-2, with 7 nucleotides matching TRBD2. The trim removed 7 bases at V and 3 bases at J, leaving 11 bases unmatched. The length of the CDR3 is 15 residues. Germline V gene lookup returns CDR1 GTSNPN and CDR2 SVGIG (reference sequence). Here the CDR3 reads CASLHGRGDTGELFF. CDR3 DNA: TGTGCCTCCCTACACGGACGGGGGGACACCGGGGAGCTGTTTTTT.

The J gene is TRBJ2-3, the V gene TRBV24-1; 8 bases map to TRBD1. This CDR3 region has 14 residues. V was clipped by 9 bases and J by 1 base; unmatched bases: 5. The germline gives CDR1 KGHDR, CDR2 SFDVKD. The CDR3 spells CATWSGQGTDTQYF. The DNA for the CDR3 is TGTGCCACCTGGTCGGGACAGGGCACAGATACGCAGTATTTT.

This clonotype appeared a few times. This chain links TRBV2 with TRBJ2-2; D is possibly TRBD1 (5 bases). The length of the CDR3 is 16 residues. Germline-derived CDR1 and CDR2 are SNHLY and FYNNEI. The V gene lost 5 bases and the J gene lost 4 bases, with 17 bases spanning the gap. CDR3 DNA: TGTGCCAGCAGTCTACTGTTGGGGCGCGGCACCGGGGAGCTGTTTTTT. It yields the protein CASSLLLGRGTGELFF.

The chain recombines TRBV20-1 with TRBJ2-7; D possibly uses TRBD1 or TRBD2 (5 bases each). CDR3 size: 14 residues. The germline gives CDR1 DFQATT, CDR2 SNEGSKA (reference sequence). V lost 5 bases and J 3 bases, leaving 17 bases between the germline ends. CDR3 bases: TGCAGTGCTGAATCTCAGGGACGGCTCTACGAGCAGTACTTC. Its protein is CSAESQGRLYEQYF.

This clonotype was found many times. The genes are TRBV30 and TRBJ1-1; D is uncertain. The CDR3 length is 13 residues. The V and J ends lost 5 bases and 2 bases respectively, with 12 bases between them. Germline CDR1 is GTSNPN and CDR2 is SVGIG (reference sequence). The CDR3 DNA reads TGTGCCTGGGCCCTTAACCCTAACACTGAAGCTTTCTTT. Translation gives CAWALNPNTEAFF.

This chain uses TRBV28 with TRBJ1-6, with 8 bases that match TRBD1. The V gene end was trimmed by 6 bases and the J gene end by 4 bases; junction bases not matched to a gene: 8. CDR3 length: 16 amino acids. The germline gives CDR1 MDHEN, CDR2 SYDVKM. CDR3 nucleotides: TGTGCCAGCAGCGTACAAGGGACAGGTTATAATTCACCCCTCCACTTT. This codes for CASSVQGTGYNSPLHF.

This clonotype was seen only a few times. This rearrangement joins TRBV28 to TRBJ2-2, with a weak D call TRBD2 (5 bases). The germline CDR1 and CDR2 sequences are MDHEN and SYDVKM. This CDR3 spans 12 amino acids. V dropped 7 bases and J dropped 4 bases, with 7 bases sitting between them. CDR3 residues: CASTAGTGELFF. DNA for the CDR3: TGTGCCAGCACCGCGGGCACCGGGGAGCTGTTTTTT.

This rearrangement joins TRBV5-6 to TRBJ1-5; TRBD1 is a possible D gene (5 bases). The CDR3 has 14 amino acids. Trimming took off 0 bases at V and 3 bases at J, with 7 bases between the two ends. Germline V gives CDR1 SGHDT, CDR2 YYEEEE. CDR3 protein: CASSLGQYNQPQHF. The CDR3 DNA follows: TGTGCCAGCAGCTTGGGACAGTACAATCAGCCCCAGCATTTT.

The chain is built from TRBV29-1 and TRBJ2-1; maybe TRBD2 (6 bases). CDR3 size: 13 residues. Trimming shortened V by 6 bases and J by 6 bases, and 15 bases separated the two germline ends. Germline values: CDR1 SQVTM, CDR2 ANQGSEA. CDR3 amino acids: CSVGTGVGNEQFF. The CDR3 nucleotides read TGCAGCGTCGGCACGGGAGTGGGCAATGAGCAGTTCTTC.

The CDR3 DNA reads TGTGCCAGCACCGGGACTAGCGGGGGTAGCTCCTACAATGAGCAGTTCTTC. The encoded protein is CASTGTSGGSSYNEQFF. The chain is built from TRBV6-6 and TRBJ2-1; 14 bases align to TRBD2. The CDR3 covers 17 residues. Germline lookup yields CDR1 MNHNY and CDR2 SVGAGI (reference sequence). V dropped 7 bases and J dropped 0; count of bases not matched to a gene: 5.

This clonotype was seen a single time. This may stem from a read error, because a much larger clone lies one nucleotide away. The chain recombines TRBV14 with TRBJ1-2; D is unresolved. V was shortened by 5 bases and J by 0 bases, with 7 bases between the two germline ends. Germline CDR1 is SGHDN and CDR2 is FVKESK. The CDR3 totals 13 residues. Here the CDR3 reads CASSEQANYGYTF. DNA of the CDR3: TGTGCCAGCAGCGAACAAGCTAACTATGGCTACACCTTC.

Many counts were recorded for this clonotype. The chain is built from TRBV29-1 and TRBJ2-1; 8 nucleotides agree with TRBD1. The length of the CDR3 is 11 residues. CDR1 is SQVTM and CDR2 is ANQGSEA in the germline V gene. The ends lost 6 bases at V and 14 bases at J; junction bases unmatched: 9. The chain's CDR3 is CSVADRGKEFF. CDR3 DNA: TGCAGCGTCGCCGACAGGGGAAAAGAGTTCTTC.

Here the CDR3 DNA reads TGTGCCAGCTCACCATACGGGGCGAGTCGCAACGAGCAGTACTTC. Encoded protein: CASSPYGASRNEQYF. The V call is TRBV18, the J call TRBJ2-7; possibly TRBD1 or TRBD2 for D (5 bases each). Germline V gene lookup returns CDR1 KGHSH and CDR2 LQKENI. Trimming removed 2 bases at V and 5 bases at J, with 16 bases between. The CDR3 has 15 amino acids.

This clonotype has ten or more counts. The gene calls are TRBV6-6 and TRBJ1-5; D might be TRBD1 (5 bases). The CDR3 is 13 amino acids. Germline-derived CDR1 and CDR2 are MNHNY and SVGAGI (reference sequence). The ends were cut back, 5 bases at V and 5 bases at J, with 10 bases in the middle. This CDR3 reads CASSQGWDQPQHF. The DNA for the CDR3 is TGTGCCAGCAGTCAGGGTTGGGATCAGCCCCAGCATTTT.

This clonotype was seen a handful of times. This chain uses TRBV6-6 with TRBJ2-2; the D call may be TRBD1 or TRBD2 (5 bases each). Germline CDR1 and CDR2: MNHNY and SVGAGI (reference sequence). This CDR3 contains 16 residues. V was shortened by 7 bases and J by 1 base, with 16 bases between the two germline ends. The CDR3 sequence is CASTRSGPRNTGELFF. The CDR3 DNA is TGTGCCAGCACCCGGTCGGGGCCCCGGAACACCGGGGAGCTGTTTTTT.

This clonotype was counted a few times. The chain combines TRBV20-1 with TRBJ2-1; 14 positions match TRBD2. This CDR3 is built from 22 residues. Per germline, CDR1 DFQATT and CDR2 SNEGSKA (reference sequence). Losses at the gene ends were 0 bases for V and 0 bases for J; bases not matched to a gene: 16. The CDR3 DNA sequence: TGCAGTGCTAGAGATCTGGGGGCAGGGACTAGCGGGAGCGGTGGCTCCTACAATGAGCAGTTCTTC. This gives the protein CSARDLGAGTSGSGGSYNEQFF.

This clonotype has a handful of counts. The rearrangement joins TRBV28 to TRBJ2-3; maybe TRBD1 (6 bases). The CDR3 loop spans 14 amino acids. CDR1 and CDR2 (germline): MDHEN, SYDVKM. Trimming removed 7 bases from V and 7 bases from J, with 18 bases in between. The CDR3 bases are TGTGCCAGCACCCAAGGGCAGGGGAGAAATACGCAGTATTTT. It specifies CASTQGQGRNTQYF.

The rearrangement joins TRBV7-2 to TRBJ1-1; 8 nucleotides match TRBD1. The CDR3 runs to 13 residues. Germline lookup yields CDR1 SGHTA and CDR2 FQGNSA. Germline trimming cut 5 bases from V and 11 bases from J; bases unmatched to any gene: 10. This CDR3 is CASSRSTGEEAFF. The CDR3 DNA reads TGTGCCAGCAGCCGTTCGACAGGGGAAGAGGCTTTCTTT.

The chain uses TRBV18 and TRBJ2-3, with 7 bases aligning to TRBD2. Germline V gene data show CDR1 as KGHSH and CDR2 as LQKENI. The CDR3 covers 14 residues. After removal of 6 bases from V and 0 bases from J, the junction contained 3 bases not matched to a gene. The CDR3 loop reads CASSHGGSTDTQYF. The CDR3 DNA reads TGTGCCAGCTCCCACGGGGGGAGCACAGATACGCAGTATTTT.

V usage is TRBV6-2 or TRBV6-3 and J usage is TRBJ1-1; a possible D gene is TRBD1 (5 bases). This CDR3 contains 14 residues. Germline V gene sequence: CDR1 MNHEY, CDR2 SVGEGT. Trimming removed 7 bases at V and 1 base at J, with 13 bases between. The CDR3 DNA reads as TGTGCCAGCACCCCCGGACACAAGAACACTGAAGCTTTCTTT. This translates into CASTPGHKNTEAFF.

This clonotype has only a few counts. The chain uses TRBV7-2 and TRBJ2-7; 12 bases map to TRBD2. The CDR3 has 18 residues. V lost 5 bases, J lost 4 bases, and 15 bases stayed unmatched. Germline lookup yields CDR1 SGHTA and CDR2 FQGNSA. Here the CDR3 reads CASSHRTSGTIRGYEQYF. The CDR3 DNA is TGTGCCAGCAGCCATAGGACTAGCGGGACGATAAGGGGGTACGAGCAGTACTTC.

This clonotype was seen repeatedly, ten times or more. V usage is TRBV6-6 and J usage is TRBJ2-7, with 7 positions matching TRBD2. CDR3 size: 14 residues. Unmatched junction bases numbered 14, after V lost 6 bases and J lost 9 bases. CDR1 MNHNY and CDR2 SVGAGI come from the germline V gene (reference sequence). The DNA for the CDR3 is TGTGCCAGCAGACAACTAGCGACAATGGGCTGGCAGTACTTC. This encodes CASRQLATMGWQYF.

A few counts support this clonotype. The chain couples TRBV7-2 to TRBJ1-6, with D tentatively TRBD1 (5 bases). Germline values: CDR1 SGHTA, CDR2 FQGNSA. This CDR3 contains 13 residues. Trimming left V 5 bases short and J 14 bases short, with 16 bases between. The CDR3 DNA reads as TGTGCCAGCAGCCTGAGACGCGAGGGGACCCTCCACTTT. It encodes CASSLRREGTLHF.

The chain links TRBV11-2 to TRBJ1-5; 7 bases align to TRBD1. This CDR3 comprises 14 residues. Germline-derived CDR1 and CDR2 are SGHAT and FQNNGV. J lost 3 bases, V lost 5 bases, and 4 bases had no gene match. The CDR3 coding sequence is TGTGCCAGCAGCCAAGGGACAGACAATCAGCCCCAGCATTTT. Its translation: CASSQGTDNQPQHF.

This clonotype was counted only a few times. The chain combines TRBV29-1 with TRBJ2-1; TRBD2 matches at 7 bases. Germline CDR1 reads SQVTM; CDR2 reads ANQGSEA. Trimming took 6 bases from V and 6 from J; bases not matched to a gene: 8. The CDR3 contains 13 residues. The CDR3 coding sequence is TGCAGCGTAACTAGCGACGGGACCAATGAGCAGTTCTTC. Translating it yields CSVTSDGTNEQFF.

This clonotype was detected many times. The rearrangement joins TRBV29-1 to TRBJ1-2; D is unclear. Germline V gene data show CDR1 as SQVTM and CDR2 as ANQGSEA. The length of the CDR3 is 13 residues. Trimming pared 3 bases from V and 5 bases from J, leaving 13 bases between. The CDR3 spells CSVDPGDRYGYTF. The CDR3 DNA follows: TGCAGCGTTGACCCTGGGGATAGATATGGCTACACCTTC. Complete variable domain (other parts from reference TRBV29-1 and TRBJ1-2): SAVISQKPSRDICQRGTSLTIQCQVDSQVTMMFWYRQQPGQSLTLIATANQGSEATYESGFVIDKFPISRPNLTFSTLTVSNMSPEDSSIYLCSVDPGDRYGYTFGSGTRLTVV.